This passage covers 8 T cell receptor beta chains from one sample sequenced in a study of B cell selection in AIRE deficiency. Libraries were prepared by immunoSEQ multiplex PCR; TCRdb keeps only in-frame clonotypes and omits some of them. The sample records approximately 22,000 clones, about 90% being singletons. The regulatory T cell sort gate was CD4+CD25hiCD127low/negative. Sequenced material: CD4+CD25+ Tregs sorted from PBMCs. The origin of the receptors is a human donor in good health.

This clone was observed a handful of times. The gene calls are TRBV2 and TRBJ2-5, with TRBD2 identical over 8 bases. The CDR3 is 13 residues long. V gave up 6 bases and J gave up 7 bases; unmatched junction bases: 7. Looked up from germline, CDR1 is SNHLY and CDR2 is FYNNEI. The CDR3 region is CASRLAGYGTQYF. As DNA, the CDR3 is TGTGCCAGCAGGCTAGCGGGCTACGGGACCCAGTACTTC.

The V call is TRBV2, the J call TRBJ2-4; D gene uncertain. The germline CDR1 and CDR2 sequences are SNHLY and FYNNEI. This CDR3 comprises 14 residues. V was shortened by 3 bases and J by 8 bases, with 14 bases between the two germline ends. The CDR3 coding sequence is TGTGCCAGCAGTGATCCGAAAGAAAGGGACATTCAGTACTTC. It codes for CASSDPKERDIQYF.

J is TRBJ2-3 and V is TRBV27; 8 bases match TRBD1. This CDR3 is 15 amino acids long. V lost 6 bases, J lost 4 bases, and 9 bases stayed unmatched. CDR1 and CDR2 (germline): MNHEY, SMNVEV (reference sequence). CDR3: CASSREDRVADTQYF. The CDR3 DNA follows: TGTGCCAGCAGCCGTGAGGACAGGGTAGCAGATACGCAGTATTTT.

This clone was seen more than once but under ten times. The chain combines TRBV6-1 with TRBJ2-1, with D possibly TRBD1 on 5 matching bases. The V gene lost 2 bases and the J gene lost 3 bases, with 17 bases spanning the gap. The CDR3 runs to 17 residues. CDR1 and CDR2 (germline): MNHNS, SASEGT. This CDR3 reads CASSEFGHSNVYNEQFF. Here the CDR3 DNA reads TGTGCCAGCAGTGAATTCGGACACTCGAATGTCTACAATGAGCAGTTCTTC.

V usage is TRBV19 and J usage is TRBJ2-2; 8 bases align to TRBD1. Unmatched junction bases numbered 5, after V lost 5 bases and J lost 3 bases. CDR3 length: 15 amino acids. Germline assignment: CDR1 LNHDA and CDR2 SQIVND (reference sequence). The CDR3 here is CASSGPGQDTGELFF. The CDR3 bases are TGTGCCAGTAGTGGTCCGGGACAGGACACCGGGGAGCTGTTTTTT.

This clone was counted a single time. This sequence joins TRBV18 and TRBJ2-1; 8 bases line up with TRBD1. CDR1 is KGHSH, CDR2 LQKENI, per germline. The junction had 7 bases not matched to a gene; V was cut back by 3 bases and J by 9 bases. This CDR3 contains 14 residues. The CDR3 loop is CASSPGGDRSEQFF. In nucleotides, the CDR3 is TGTGCCAGCTCACCTGGCGGGGACAGGAGTGAGCAGTTCTTC.

V and J are TRBV5-5 and TRBJ1-1; no clear D. CDR1 SGHKS and CDR2 YYEKEE come from the germline V gene (reference sequence). The CDR3 contains 14 residues. Trimming took 2 bases from V and 0 from J, leaving 8 bases between them. CDR3 sequence reads: CASSLLVMNTEAFF. DNA for the CDR3: TGTGCCAGCAGCTTACTAGTCATGAACACTGAAGCTTTCTTT. Complete variable domain (other parts from reference TRBV5-5 and TRBJ1-1): DAGVTQSPTHLIKTRGQQVTLRCSPISGHKSVSWYQQVLGQGPQFIFQYYEKEERGRGNFPDRFSARQFPNYSSELNVNALLLGDSALYLCASSLLVMNTEAFFGQGTRLTVV.

The chain links TRBV11-2 to TRBJ2-3; possibly TRBD2 for D (7 bases). From germline, CDR1 is SGHAT and CDR2 FQNNGV. CDR3 length equals 18 residues. Deletions cut 1 base from V and 2 bases from J, with 19 bases between. CDR3 coding DNA: TGTGCCAGCAGCTTAGTGGGGGGCCTAGCGGTTCTCACAGATACGCAGTATTTT. This codes for CASSLVGGLAVLTDTQYF. Looking up the rest from reference TRBV11-2 and TRBJ2-3 gives the full variable domain: EAGVAQSPRYKIIEKRQSVAFWCNPISGHATLYWYQQILGQGPKLLIQFQNNGVVDDSQLPKDRFSAERLKGVDSTLKIQPAKLEDSAVYLCASSLVGGLAVLTDTQYFGPGTRLTVL.